Presented here are 13 T cell receptor beta chains from one specimen sequenced in a study of shared clonotypes between healthy human individuals. Data came from immunoSEQ multiplex PCR; TCRdb stores just in-frame clones and leaves some out. Here the sample spans 2 million to 3 million clones, 93% being singletons. Sample: naive CD4+ T cells from PBMCs. The subset here: CD45RA+ positively selected. These receptors came from a man younger than 30 in good health. Some clones in this sample may be carry-over from other donors' samples.

Of note for this clone: Additional DNA sequences in this sample encode the identical CDR3. This rearrangement joins TRBV7-3 to TRBJ2-2; D gene uncertain. Between the trimmed V and J ends, which lost 1 base and 2 bases, there was a span of 2 bases. The CDR3 consists of 13 residues. Germline lookup yields CDR1 SGHTA and CDR2 FQGTGA. CDR3 nucleotides: TGTGCCAGCAGCTTAAGTAACACCGGGGAGCTGTTTTTT. It yields the protein CASSLSNTGELFF.

This clone has more than one count but fewer than ten. This chain connects TRBV28 to TRBJ1-5; 9 bases line up with TRBD1. Trimming removed 7 bases from V and 4 bases from J; junction bases left unmatched: 11. The CDR3 contains 16 residues. Per germline, CDR1 MDHEN and CDR2 SYDVKM. CDR3 DNA sequence: TGTGCCAGCACCGATCGGATCGGGACAGGGAATCAGCCCCAGCATTTT. It encodes CASTDRIGTGNQPQHF.

This clone has only one observation. The rearrangement uses TRBV30 and TRBJ1-6, with a possible D match to TRBD1 (6 bases). This CDR3 region has 15 residues. The germline V gene encodes CDR1 GTSNPN and CDR2 SVGIG (reference sequence). Trimming cost V 0 bases and J 10 bases, with 16 bases left between them. The CDR3 protein is CAWSVFARGNSPLHF. In DNA form, the CDR3 reads TGTGCCTGGAGTGTATTCGCCAGGGGTAACTCACCCCTCCACTTT.

This clone came up once. The genes are TRBV10-3 and TRBJ1-1; the D gene is possibly TRBD1 (6 bases). CDR1 ENHRY and CDR2 SYGVKD come from the germline V gene. The CDR3 is made up of 15 amino acids. Trimming shortened V by 2 bases and J by 1 base, and 11 bases separated the two germline ends. CDR3 in DNA: TGTGCCATCAGTGAGCTACGGACAGAGAACACTGAAGCTTTCTTT. Its translation: CAISELRTENTEAFF.

This clone was counted only a few times. The V and J genes are TRBV19 and TRBJ1-2, with D possibly matching TRBD1 (6 bases). Per germline, CDR1 LNHDA and CDR2 SQIVND (reference sequence). This CDR3 is built from 15 residues. Between the trimmed V and J ends, which lost 6 bases and 0 bases, there was a span of 14 bases. The CDR3 region is CASRGQRLANYGYTF. As DNA, the CDR3 is TGTGCCAGTAGGGGACAACGATTAGCTAACTATGGCTACACCTTC.

This rearrangement joins TRBV9 to TRBJ2-3; 13 bases agree with TRBD2. The junction had 7 bases not matched to a gene; V was cut back by 4 bases and J by 5 bases. There are 16 residues in the CDR3. Looked up from germline, CDR1 is SGDLS and CDR2 is YYNGEE. This CDR3 reads CASSSRLAGGLDTQYF. CDR3 nucleotide sequence: TGTGCCAGCAGCTCGAGACTAGCGGGAGGCCTAGATACGCAGTATTTT.

The gene calls are TRBV28 and TRBJ2-5; 10 nucleotides line up with TRBD2. This CDR3 comprises 17 residues. The J segment lost 1 base and the V segment lost 2 bases, leaving 7 bases of the junction unmatched. Germline V gene sequence: CDR1 MDHEN, CDR2 SYDVKM. CDR3 nucleotide sequence: TGTGCCAGCAGTTTACCCAGAGCGGGGGGGTCCCAAGAGACCCAGTACTTC. Protein sequence: CASSLPRAGGSQETQYF.

This chain connects TRBV7-2 to TRBJ2-5; D assignment may be TRBD1 or TRBD2 (7 bases each). This CDR3 is 14 amino acids long. CDR1 and CDR2 from the germline V gene are SGHTA and FQGNSA. V was clipped by 7 bases and J by 5 bases, with 17 bases between them. Written as DNA, the CDR3 is TGTGCCAGCATCCCAGGGGGAGGGTGGGAGACCCAGTACTTC. Translating it yields CASIPGGGWETQYF.

This clone was seen a handful of times. This chain connects TRBV28 to TRBJ2-2, with 7 bases identical to TRBD2. Germline CDR1 is MDHEN and CDR2 is SYDVKM. Trimming removed 5 bases from V and 2 bases from J; junction bases left unmatched: 14. CDR3 length: 18 amino acids. CDR3 bases: TGTGCCAGCAGTCGGCCCCCGTGGGGGGAGGGCAACACCGGGGAGCTGTTTTTT. Translated, it gives CASSRPPWGEGNTGELFF.

V and J are TRBV7-9 and TRBJ1-1, with a weak D call TRBD1 (5 bases). The length of the CDR3 is 14 residues. Looked up from germline, CDR1 is SEHNR and CDR2 is FQNEAQ (reference sequence). Trimming removed 4 bases at V and 4 bases at J, with 13 bases between. As DNA, the CDR3 is TGTGCCAGCAGCTCCTTGGGGGATTCCACTGAAGCTTTCTTT. Amino acid sequence: CASSSLGDSTEAFF.

The chain combines TRBV5-1 with TRBJ1-1, with TRBD1 matching 7 bases. The CDR3 is 14 amino acids. Germline V gene sequence: CDR1 SGHRS, CDR2 YFSETQ. The ends lost 4 bases at V and 5 bases at J; junction bases unmatched: 8. The CDR3 DNA reads TGCGCCAGCAGCCACGGGACAGCTTATACTGAAGCTTTCTTT. It codes for CASSHGTAYTEAFF. Full variable domain (missing parts from reference TRBV5-1 and TRBJ1-1): KAGVTQTPRYLIKTRGQQVTLSCSPISGHRSVSWYQQTPGQGLQFLFEYFSETQRNKGNFPGRFSGRQFSNSRSEMNVSTLELGDSALYLCASSHGTAYTEAFFGQGTRLTVV.

The rearrangement links TRBV9 to TRBJ2-1; D is uncertain. The CDR3 covers 15 residues. With 3 bases removed from V and 6 bases from J, the gap between germline ends came to 16 bases. From germline, CDR1 is SGDLS and CDR2 YYNGEE. The DNA of the CDR3 is TGTGCCAGCAGCGCACAAGCCGACTGGACCAATGAGCAGTTCTTC. It specifies CASSAQADWTNEQFF.

The V call is TRBV15, the J call TRBJ1-2; TRBD1 might be the D (5 bases). V was shortened by 0 bases and J by 4 bases, with 9 bases between the two germline ends. CDR3 size: 14 residues. Germline CDR1 reads LNHNV; CDR2 reads YYDKDF (reference sequence). This CDR3 is CATSRDRALYGYTF. CDR3 DNA: TGTGCCACCAGCAGAGACAGGGCCCTCTATGGCTACACCTTC.